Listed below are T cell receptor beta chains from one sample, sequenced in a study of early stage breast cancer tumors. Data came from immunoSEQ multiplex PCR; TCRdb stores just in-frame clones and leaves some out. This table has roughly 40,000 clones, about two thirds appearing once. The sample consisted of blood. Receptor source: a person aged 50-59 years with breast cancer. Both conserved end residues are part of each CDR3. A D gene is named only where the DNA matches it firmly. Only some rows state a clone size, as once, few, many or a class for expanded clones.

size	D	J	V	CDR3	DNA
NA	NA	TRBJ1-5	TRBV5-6	CASSLGAGSNQPQHF	TGTGCCAGCAGCTTGGGGGCGGGGAGCAATCAGCCCCAGCATTTT
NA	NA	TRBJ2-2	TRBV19	CASSIGPGELFF	TGTGCCAGTAGTATAGGGCCCGGGGAGCTGTTTTTT
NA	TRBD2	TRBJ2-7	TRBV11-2	CASSYGRSGSYEQYF	TGTGCCAGCAGCTACGGGCGGAGCGGGAGTTACGAGCAGTACTTC
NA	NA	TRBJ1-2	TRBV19	CASKTGLNGYTF	TGTGCCAGTAAAACAGGATTAAATGGCTACACCTTC
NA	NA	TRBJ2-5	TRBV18	CASSPERRFGQETQYF	TGTGCCAGCTCACCCGAGCGGAGGTTCGGTCAGGAGACCCAGTACTTC
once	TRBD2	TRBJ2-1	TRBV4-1	CASSLTGLAGVNEQFF	TGCGCCAGCAGCCTGACGGGACTAGCGGGAGTAAATGAGCAGTTCTTC
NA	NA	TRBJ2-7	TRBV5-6	CASSRTWSSYEQYF	TGTGCCAGCAGCAGAACCTGGAGCTCCTACGAGCAGTACTTC
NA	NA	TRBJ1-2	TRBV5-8	CASREGVGYTF	TGTGCCAGCCGCGAGGGGGTAGGCTACACCTTC
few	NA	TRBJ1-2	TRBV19	CASRGRYYGYTF	TGTGCCAGTAGGGGGAGGTACTATGGCTACACCTTC
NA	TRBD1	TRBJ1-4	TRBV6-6	CASSYARDRGKKLFF	TGTGCCAGCAGTTACGCCCGGGACAGGGGTAAAAAACTGTTTTTT
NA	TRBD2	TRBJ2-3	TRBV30	CAWSEGTSGADTQYF	TGTGCCTGGAGTGAAGGGACTAGCGGGGCAGATACGCAGTATTTT
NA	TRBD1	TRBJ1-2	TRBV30	CAWRPMDRESGYTF	TGTGCCTGGAGGCCCATGGACAGGGAGAGCGGCTACACCTTC
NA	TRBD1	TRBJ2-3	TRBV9	CASSGSGGADTQYF	TGTGCCAGCAGCGGATCAGGGGGCGCAGATACGCAGTATTTT
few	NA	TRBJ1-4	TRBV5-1	CASSPLEGGVGALFF	TGCGCCAGCAGCCCCCTCGAGGGTGGTGTTGGCGCACTGTTTTTT
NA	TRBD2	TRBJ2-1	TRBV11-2	CASSPLVGSGRYRNEQFF	TGTGCCAGCAGCCCCCTTGTTGGTAGCGGGAGGTACAGGAATGAGCAGTTCTTC
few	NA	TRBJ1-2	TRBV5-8	CASSYGQTNYGYTF	TGTGCCAGCAGCTATGGACAGACTAACTATGGCTACACCTTC
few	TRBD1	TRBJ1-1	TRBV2	CASRGTGSTEAFF	TGTGCCAGCAGGGGGACAGGGTCCACTGAAGCTTTCTTT
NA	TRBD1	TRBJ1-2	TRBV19	CASSPFDRGIGYTF	TGTGCCAGTAGCCCCTTTGACAGGGGGATCGGCTACACCTTC
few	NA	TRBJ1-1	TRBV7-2	CASSLDRWAGNTEAFF	TGTGCCAGCAGCTTAGATCGGTGGGCGGGGAACACTGAAGCTTTCTTT
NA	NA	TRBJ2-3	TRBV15	CATSTVVGRPDTQYF	TGTGCCACCAGCACTGTTGTGGGCAGGCCAGATACGCAGTATTTT